This T cell receptor beta chain emerged from a study of blood T cell repertoires in COVID-19. The CDR3 spans 13 residues. V lost 5 bases and J lost 5, with 10 bases in between. Per germline, CDR1 MNHEY and CDR2 SVGAGI. Profiling relied on immunoSEQ multiplex PCR, and the TCRdb table lists in-frame clones only, not all of them. Found here are 55,000 to 80,000 clones, more than 75% of them singletons; the top ten hold around 12%. What was sequenced was peripheral blood. The chain carries TRBV6-5 and TRBJ1-5; D unresolved. The sequence came from a human donor in a cohort sampled during active COVID-19. CDR3 amino acids: CASSPLRHQPQHF. Written as DNA, the CDR3 is TGTGCCAGCAGTCCCTTGCGGCATCAGCCCCAGCATTTT.